Below, 28 T cell receptor beta chains from the same sample are listed, as sequenced in a study of CD8+ T cells in alopecia areata. cDNA reverse transcribed from extracted RNA served as the sequencing template. Only in-frame clones appear in the TCRdb table, and some are missing; sequencing was by immunoSEQ multiplex PCR. The sample carries 110,000 or so clones, roughly two fifths recorded once. Material for sequencing was CD4+ T cells sorted from blood. Source of these receptors: a human donor with alopecia areata.

The chain combines TRBV25-1 with TRBJ2-5, with D perhaps given as TRBD1 or TRBD2 (5 bases each). The CDR3 extends over 16 amino acids. Germline CDR1 and CDR2: MGHDK and SYGVNS. The V end was cut by 6 bases, the J end by 0 bases, with 17 bases between. CDR3: CASRDGDGWYQETQYF. CDR3 sequence (DNA): TGTGCCAGCAGGGATGGGGACGGCTGGTACCAAGAGACCCAGTACTTC.

This clone was observed at least ten times. Other DNA sequences within the sample encode an identical CDR3. The chain is built from TRBV28 and TRBJ1-5; no clear D gene. Trimming removed 5 bases at V and 5 bases at J, with 4 bases between. CDR3 size: 11 residues. Germline values: CDR1 MDHEN, CDR2 SYDVKM. This CDR3 is CASSLDQPQHF. As DNA, the CDR3 is TGTGCCAGCAGTCTTGATCAGCCCCAGCATTTT.

CDR3 in amino acids: CSVEDPSTGAANYGYTF. CDR3 bases: TGCAGCGTTGAAGACCCCTCCACAGGGGCTGCTAACTATGGCTACACCTTC. This chain links TRBV29-1 with TRBJ1-2; 7 nucleotides agree with TRBD1. The CDR3 consists of 17 residues. With V trimmed by 0 bases and J by 0 bases, 10 bases remained unmatched. The germline V gene encodes CDR1 SQVTM and CDR2 ANQGSEA.

Only one count was recorded for this clone. The genes are TRBV11-2 and TRBJ1-6, with unresolved D. The CDR3 runs 12 residues. In germline, CDR1 is SGHAT, CDR2 FQNNGV. The ends were cut back, 0 bases at V and 7 bases at J, with 1 base in the middle. CDR3 bases: TGTGCCAGCAGCTTAGAAAATTCACCCCTCCACTTT. This translates into CASSLENSPLHF.

Concerning this clone: Other DNA sequences in the sample encode the same CDR3. The rearrangement uses TRBV29-1 and TRBJ2-5, with D perhaps being TRBD1 or TRBD2 (6 bases each). This CDR3 region has 13 residues. Trimming pared 4 bases from V and 2 bases from J, leaving 11 bases between. Per germline, CDR1 SQVTM and CDR2 ANQGSEA. The CDR3 DNA reads as TGCAGCGTTGTTAGGGGGGCTCAAGAGACCCAGTACTTC. Amino acid sequence: CSVVRGAQETQYF.

The chain has TRBV29-1 and TRBJ2-5; tentative D call: TRBD2 (6 bases). Trimming shortened V by 7 bases and J by 6 bases, and 18 bases separated the two germline ends. CDR1 is SQVTM and CDR2 is ANQGSEA in the germline V gene. The CDR3 length is 13 residues. The CDR3 is CSARESARKTQYF. The CDR3 DNA is TGCAGCGCCCGGGAGTCGGCGCGGAAGACCCAGTACTTC.

The V and J genes are TRBV29-1 and TRBJ1-2; the match to TRBD1 covers 8 bases. The CDR3 runs 11 residues. Germline values: CDR1 SQVTM, CDR2 ANQGSEA. The ends lost 4 bases at V and 11 bases at J; junction bases unmatched: 6. The CDR3 here is CSVGGQAGYTF. The CDR3 region has the DNA TGCAGCGTTGGGGGACAGGCGGGTTACACCTTC.

This clone has a handful of counts. The chain couples TRBV30 to TRBJ1-1, with D possibly being TRBD1 (5 bases). V was clipped by 3 bases and J by 5 bases, with 16 bases between them. The CDR3 has 14 residues. In germline, CDR1 is GTSNPN, CDR2 SVGIG (reference sequence). This CDR3 reads CAWRTTAGGTEAFF. In nucleotides, the CDR3 is TGTGCCTGGAGGACGACAGCCGGCGGGACTGAAGCTTTCTTT. The full variable domain, its missing parts supplied by reference TRBV30 and TRBJ1-1, is SQTIHQWPATLVQPVGSPLSLECTVEGTSNPNLYWYRQAAGRGLQLLFYSVGIGQISSEVPQNLSASRPQDRQFILSSKKLLLSDSGFYLCAWRTTAGGTEAFFGQGTRLTVV.

This clone was seen a few times. The chain uses TRBV7-3 and TRBJ2-2, with D unresolved. Germline assignment: CDR1 SGHTA and CDR2 FQGTGA. This CDR3 has 11 amino acids. V gave up 6 bases and J gave up 5 bases, with 4 bases separating them. DNA for the CDR3: TGTGCCAGCAGTGTAACCGGGGAGCTGTTTTTT. This gives the protein CASSVTGELFF.

This chain uses TRBV29-1 with TRBJ2-5; 8 bases agree with TRBD1. After removal of 3 bases from V and 5 bases from J, the junction contained 8 bases not matched to a gene. Per the germline V gene, CDR1 is SQVTM and CDR2 is ANQGSEA. The length of the CDR3 is 14 residues. The CDR3 nucleotides read TGCAGCGTTGAGATTGGCAGGGGGCGGGAGACCCAGTACTTC. Translation gives CSVEIGRGRETQYF.

This clone was seen a handful of times. The V and J genes are TRBV6-6 and TRBJ2-1, with 7 nucleotides matching TRBD1. With V trimmed by 4 bases and J by 7 bases, 13 bases remained unmatched. Germline assignment: CDR1 MNHNY and CDR2 SVGAGI (reference sequence). The CDR3 consists of 16 residues. The CDR3 coding sequence is TGTGCCAGCAGTTCCCATCGCACAGGGGCAGCGAATGAGCAGTTCTTC. Protein product: CASSSHRTGAANEQFF.

The chain has TRBV2 and TRBJ2-2; TRBD2 is a possible D gene (6 bases). This CDR3 has 14 residues. Germline loops: CDR1 SNHLY, CDR2 FYNNEI. Trimming removed 7 bases from V and 3 bases from J, with 12 bases in between. The CDR3, as DNA: TGTGCCAGCAAGCGGCGGGATTACACCGGGGAGCTGTTTTTT. Residues: CASKRRDYTGELFF. Full variable domain (missing parts from reference TRBV2 and TRBJ2-2): EPEVTQTPSHQVTQMGQEVILRCVPISNHLYFYWYRQILGQKVEFLVSFYNNEISEKSEIFDDQFSVERPDGSNFTLKIRSTKLEDSAMYFCASKRRDYTGELFFGEGSRLTVL.

The V call is TRBV29-1, the J call TRBJ2-7; D is uncertain. Trimming stripped 4 bases from V and 4 bases from J, with 20 bases between. Germline values: CDR1 SQVTM, CDR2 ANQGSEA. The CDR3 has 15 amino acids. CDR3 in amino acids: CSVALMVTARYEQYF. In nucleotides, the CDR3 is TGCAGCGTTGCCCTTATGGTGACGGCCCGGTACGAGCAGTACTTC.

The chain joins TRBV29-1 to TRBJ1-2; D might be TRBD1 (5 bases). The germline gives CDR1 SQVTM, CDR2 ANQGSEA. The V and J ends lost 0 bases and 0 bases respectively, with 20 bases between them. The CDR3 is made up of 18 amino acids. Written as DNA, the CDR3 is TGCAGCGTTGAAGACCCCAACAGACAGTTTCCTTCTAACTATGGCTACACCTTC. Protein product: CSVEDPNRQFPSNYGYTF.

Only a few counts were recorded for this clone. The gene calls are TRBV30 and TRBJ2-4, with 7 bases identical to TRBD1. Germline CDR1 reads GTSNPN; CDR2 reads SVGIG (reference sequence). The CDR3 is made up of 16 amino acids. Trimming cost V 0 bases and J 2 bases; bases outside gene matches: 7. The CDR3 loop reads CAWSVLSGGTKNIQYF. The CDR3 DNA is TGTGCCTGGAGTGTACTGTCAGGGGGTACCAAAAACATTCAGTACTTC. The whole variable domain, filled in from reference TRBV30 and TRBJ2-4, reads SQTIHQWPATLVQPVGSPLSLECTVEGTSNPNLYWYRQAAGRGLQLLFYSVGIGQISSEVPQNLSASRPQDRQFILSSKKLLLSDSGFYLCAWSVLSGGTKNIQYFGAGTRLSVL.

The chain carries TRBV7-2 and TRBJ2-5; D is perhaps TRBD1 (5 bases). The CDR3 contains 14 residues. Trimming pared 0 bases from V and 1 base from J, leaving 6 bases between. The V gene's germline CDR1 is SGHTA and CDR2 FQGNSA. The CDR3 protein is CASSLAGLQETQYF. CDR3 bases: TGTGCCAGCAGCTTAGCGGGGCTCCAAGAGACCCAGTACTTC.

V usage is TRBV4-3 and J usage is TRBJ2-5, with D hard to call. CDR1 is LGHNA and CDR2 is YSLEER in the germline V gene. V was pared by 0 bases and J by 14 bases, with 19 bases between. The length of the CDR3 is 14 residues. DNA of the CDR3: TGCGCCAGCAGCCAAGACCGGGCCGCGAGGTTCCTCTACTTC. Encoded protein: CASSQDRAARFLYF.

This rearrangement joins TRBV9 to TRBJ2-1; D is unclear. Germline V CDR1 and CDR2: SGDLS, YYNGEE. V was clipped by 0 bases and J by 9 bases, with 4 bases between them. CDR3 length equals 11 residues. The CDR3 spells CASSVDAEQFF. The DNA for the CDR3 is TGTGCCAGCAGCGTAGACGCTGAGCAGTTCTTC.

The rearrangement joins TRBV5-1 to TRBJ2-7; D remains unclear. Trimming shortened V by 4 bases and J by 0 bases, and 8 bases separated the two germline ends. Per the germline V gene, CDR1 is SGHRS and CDR2 is YFSETQ. The CDR3 spans 13 residues. The CDR3 protein is CASSQRTSYEQYF. The DNA of the CDR3 is TGCGCCAGCAGCCAAAGAACCTCCTACGAGCAGTACTTC.

This clone was counted only a few times. This sequence joins TRBV29-1 and TRBJ2-3; D might be TRBD2 (5 bases). CDR1 and CDR2 (germline): SQVTM, ANQGSEA. V lost 7 bases, J lost 5 bases, and 19 bases lay in between. The CDR3 totals 14 residues. The CDR3 DNA is TGCAGCGCGATGCCTGGGCCTGAGGGAGATACGCAGTATTTT. It yields the protein CSAMPGPEGDTQYF.

The sample holds a few counts of this clone. The chain is built from TRBV28 and TRBJ2-1; no firm D call. Germline values: CDR1 MDHEN, CDR2 SYDVKM. V lost 2 bases to trimming and J lost 7 bases, with 3 bases between them. CDR3 length: 11 residues. CDR3 DNA sequence: TGTGCCAGCAGTTTACGGAATGAGCAGTTCTTC. This sequence encodes CASSLRNEQFF.

J is TRBJ2-7 and V is TRBV20-1; D not certain. This CDR3 contains 11 residues. V was cut by 6 bases and J by 4 bases, with 10 bases left in between. Germline V gene sequence: CDR1 DFQATT, CDR2 SNEGSKA (reference sequence). The CDR3 DNA sequence: TGCAGTGCCGTCCGGCGGTACGAGCAGTACTTC. Protein sequence: CSAVRRYEQYF.

In this sample, this clone turned up a few times. The chain employs TRBV5-1 and TRBJ2-1; the match to TRBD2 covers 8 bases. Per the germline V gene, CDR1 is SGHRS and CDR2 is YFSETQ. The J segment lost 14 bases and the V segment lost 2 bases, leaving 3 bases of the junction unmatched. There are 11 residues in the CDR3. The chain's CDR3 is CASSFGGGKFF. The CDR3 DNA sequence: TGCGCCAGCAGCTTTGGCGGGGGGAAGTTCTTC.

The chain recombines TRBV30 with TRBJ1-5; D gene unclear. The germline CDR1 and CDR2 sequences are GTSNPN and SVGIG (reference sequence). The V and J ends lost 0 bases and 1 base respectively, with 4 bases between them. The CDR3 totals 13 residues. Here the CDR3 reads CAWSVLSNQPQHF. CDR3 sequence (DNA): TGTGCCTGGAGTGTACTGAGCAATCAGCCCCAGCATTTT.

Only a few counts were recorded for this clone. The chain combines TRBV29-1 with TRBJ2-7; D ambiguous. Germline CDR1 reads SQVTM; CDR2 reads ANQGSEA. V dropped 4 bases and J dropped 0 bases, with 10 bases sitting between them. The CDR3 runs to 13 residues. CDR3 amino acids: CSVGSLHSYEQYF. In DNA, the CDR3 is TGCAGCGTTGGTAGCCTCCACTCCTACGAGCAGTACTTC.

The CDR3 bases are TGTGCCTCCAGGGACGGGGGGCTTACCGGGGAGCTGTTTTTT. Its translation: CASRDGGLTGELFF. V is TRBV19 and J is TRBJ2-2; D possibly corresponds to TRBD2 (7 bases). Germline CDR1 reads LNHDA; CDR2 reads SQIVND (reference sequence). Trimming cost V 11 bases and J 5 bases, with 18 bases left between them. This CDR3 contains 14 residues. The full variable domain, completed using reference TRBV19 and TRBJ2-2, is DGGITQSPKYLFRKEGQNVTLSCEQNLNHDAMYWYRQDPGQGLRLIYYSQIVNDFQKGDIAEGYSVSREKKESFPLTVTSAQKNPTAFYLCASRDGGLTGELFFGEGSRLTVL.

The table lists this clone with a few counts. The CDR3: CASSSPSTDTQYF. The CDR3 DNA sequence: TGTGCCAGCAGCTCTCCTTCCACAGATACGCAGTATTTT. This chain connects TRBV7-9 to TRBJ2-3; D remains ambiguous. V was shortened by 4 bases and J by 2 bases, with 7 bases between the two germline ends. The CDR3 extends over 13 amino acids. From germline, CDR1 is SEHNR and CDR2 FQNEAQ (reference sequence).

This clone was detected a few times. The gene calls are TRBV10-3 and TRBJ2-7; maybe TRBD1 (5 bases). Germline lookup yields CDR1 ENHRY and CDR2 SYGVKD. The CDR3 runs 15 residues. V lost 3 bases and J lost 3, with 15 bases in between. The CDR3 DNA follows: TGTGCCATCAGTGAAGGGGTCGGGCTAGTCTACGAGCAGTACTTC. It encodes CAISEGVGLVYEQYF.